This TCR beta chain was found in a study of metastatic and nonmetastatic thyroid tumors. Turning to the study itself: Comparison of repertoires was carried out across blood and tumor or nodule tissue from malignant and benign thyroid patients.

Thyroid surgery had not been preceded by any treatment in any patient. The study's findings and limits: Malignant tumors reportedly showed significantly higher TCR beta diversity than benign nodules in both blood and tumor.

In the study's own analysis: Between-group CDR3 differences, defined by clinicopathological status, yielded a distant-metastasis classifier for papillary thyroid cancer. TCRdb reprocessed the PCR reads via MiXCR. The V and J calls were not made by the authors but by TCRdb's processing. The sample holds about 22,000 clones, about a third seen once. Trimming removed 0 bases from V and 3 bases from J; junction bases left unmatched: 4. The germline CDR1 and CDR2 sequences are MRHNA and SNTAGT. The CDR3 runs to 16 residues. The table lists this clone with a few counts. Antigen: not known. This chain links TRBV6-4 with TRBJ2-3; TRBD2 matches 9 bases. The sample was blood. The sequence was collected from a male donor with papillary thyroid cancer or a benign thyroid nodule (not recorded which). Some clones in this sample may be carry-over from other donors' samples. The CDR3 DNA sequence: TGTGCCAGCAGTGACTCTAGCGGGAGAGGGACAGATACGCAGTATTTT. This translates into CASSDSSGRGTDTQYF.